This T cell receptor (beta chain) was identified in a study of blood T cell repertoires in COVID-19. Background on the study: Collection of acute and convalescent COVID-19 samples took place in the United States, Italy and Spain.

The table came from immunoSEQ multiplex PCR; TCRdb's copy has only in-frame clones and leaves some out. The top ten clones hold about 0.91% of a sample with about 230,000 clones, around 83% of them seen once. CDR1 is SGHRS, CDR2 YFSETQ, per germline. This CDR3 spans 14 amino acids. The V gene lost 0 bases and the J gene lost 1 base, with 8 bases spanning the gap. The sequenced sample consisted of peripheral blood. The source of this sequence is a man aged 35 to 55 with acute or convalescent COVID-19. The rearrangement joins TRBV5-1 to TRBJ2-7; D ambiguous. The CDR3, as DNA: TGCGCCAGCAGCTTGGAGTACGGTTCCTACGAGCAGTACTTC. Its translation: CASSLEYGSYEQYF.